The entry that follows covers one TCR beta chain sequence. Its antigen is not identified. These data come from a study of T cell responses to AZD1222 COVID-19 vaccine. Produced via immunoSEQ multiplex PCR; TCRdb's table is partial and in-frame only. The sample shows 100,000 to 150,000 clones, over 85% of them seen only once. Study-wide results and caveats: White British ancestry dominated among donors, who included more females, and clonal diversity was possibly underestimated. Mapped onto spike, vaccine-associated CD4 TCRs spanned it and were dominant at 160-218 and 743-854. Baseline seropositivity characterized only a handful of AZD1222 recipients. There were repertoire samples only from the period after the peak T cell response.

The sample was peripheral blood, taken 28 days after the second AZD1222 dose. The clonotype was recovered from an adult who received the AZD1222 COVID-19 vaccine.

The CDR3: CASSPSGGLNQPQHF. Written as DNA, the CDR3 is TGTGCCAGCTCACCGTCGGGGGGCCTCAATCAGCCCCAGCATTTT. The chain couples TRBV18 to TRBJ1-5, with D possibly matching TRBD1 (6 bases). Trimming shortened V by 3 bases and J by 3 bases, and 12 bases separated the two germline ends. The CDR3 is 15 residues long. The V gene's germline CDR1 is KGHSH and CDR2 LQKENI. Combining the CDR3 with reference TRBV18 and TRBJ1-5 gives the whole variable domain NAGVMQNPRHLVRRRGQEARLRCSPMKGHSHVYWYRQLPEEGLKFMVYLQKENIIDESGMPKERFSAEFPKEGPSILRIQQVVRGDSAAYFCASSPSGGLNQPQHFGDGTRLSIL.